The rows below give T cell receptor beta chains drawn from one sample of a study of blood T cell repertoires in COVID-19. TCRdb's table, derived via immunoSEQ multiplex PCR, lists solely in-frame clones and lacks some. This sample carries 200,000 to 250,000 clones, almost 85% of them seen once, and the ten largest clones take around 2%. Sequences were obtained from peripheral blood. These receptors all stem from a woman over 75 with acute or convalescent COVID-19. CDR3s include the opening cysteine and the closing phenylalanine or tryptophan. A D gene is named only where the DNA matches it firmly. A row's size may be missing; if present it is once, few, many or a size class.

>.|TRBD1|TRBV2|TRBJ1-1
TGTGCCAGCAGAAAACGGACAGGATTTAACACTGAAGCTTTCTTT
CASRKRTGFNTEAFF
>.|TRBD1|TRBV2|TRBJ2-1
TGTGCCAGCAGTGGACAGGGGGCTCGGGATGAGCAGTTCTTC
CASSGQGARDEQFF
>.|TRBD2|TRBV12-5|TRBJ2-4
TGTGCTAGTGGTTTGGTATACCTAGCGGGAGGGGGCAAAAACATTCAGTACTTC
CASGLVYLAGGGKNIQYF
>.|.|TRBV29-1|TRBJ2-1
TGCAGCGTTGATAGCCTGAATGAGCAGTTCTTC
CSVDSLNEQFF
>.|.|TRBV7-9|TRBJ2-2
TGTGCCAGCAGCTTACTGGCCGCGAACACCGGGGAGCTGTTTTTT
CASSLLAANTGELFF
>many|TRBD1|TRBV30|TRBJ1-5
TGTGCCTGGAGTGGACAGGGAATCCAGCCCCAGCATTTT
CAWSGQGIQPQHF
>.|.|TRBV5-1|TRBJ1-3
TGCGCCAGCACCTCCTCGGGGAACTCTGGAAACACCATATATTTT
CASTSSGNSGNTIYF
>.|.|TRBV19|TRBJ1-5
TGTGCCAGTAGCAAGACGCGGGAGCCCCAGCATTTT
CASSKTREPQHF
>.|TRBD1|TRBV4-2|TRBJ2-1
TGTGCCAGCAGCCAAGGACAGGGGAACAATGAGCAGTTCTTC
CASSQGQGNNEQFF
>.|.|TRBV3-1/TRBV3-2|TRBJ2-2
TGTGCCAGCAGCCAAGGCCCAGGGATCACCGGGGAGCTGTTTTTT
CASSQGPGITGELFF
>.|TRBD1|TRBV12-3/TRBV12-4|TRBJ1-2
TGTGCCAGCAGCTTGGACAGGGGCTATGGCTACACCTTC
CASSLDRGYGYTF
>.|TRBD2|TRBV30|TRBJ2-5
TGTGCCTGGAGAGGCGGGGGGAAAGGCCAAGAGACCCAGTACTTC
CAWRGGGKGQETQYF
>.|TRBD1|TRBV9|TRBJ1-1
TGTGCCAGCAGCCCGCGACAGGGGGTGGACACTGAAGCTTTCTTT
CASSPRQGVDTEAFF
>.|TRBD2|TRBV19|TRBJ2-3
TGTGCCAGTAGTACCTCCTCCGGGACTACCACGAGCACAGATACGCAGTATTTT
CASSTSSGTTTSTDTQYF
>.|.|TRBV5-6|TRBJ1-1
TGTGCCAGCAGCTTGGCCGGGGGTTTCGTCACTGAAGCTTTCTTT
CASSLAGGFVTEAFF
>.|TRBD1|TRBV5-5|TRBJ2-6
TGTGCCAGCAGCTTTTCCGGGACAGGGGTTCCTGGGGCCAACGTCCTGACTTTC
CASSFSGTGVPGANVLTF
>.|.|TRBV7-6|TRBJ1-1
TGTGCCAGCAGCTTAGCCCCAGGGGATATGAACACTGAAGCTTTCTTT
CASSLAPGDMNTEAFF
>few|TRBD1|TRBV2|TRBJ1-4
TGTGCCAGCACTACAGGGGGAACAACTAATGAAAAACTGTTTTTT
CASTTGGTTNEKLFF
>.|.|TRBV6-5|TRBJ2-1
TGTGCCAGCAGTTACTCGGGTAGCGGTAAAGGCAATGAGCAGTTCTTC
CASSYSGSGKGNEQFF
>.|TRBD1|TRBV19|TRBJ1-2
TGTGCCAGTAAAAGGGGTCAGGGGGCTTCTGGCTACACCTTC
CASKRGQGASGYTF
>.|.|TRBV5-8|TRBJ2-7
TGTGCCAGCAGCTTCCCGGGGGGCCTCCTCTACGAGCAGTACTTC
CASSFPGGLLYEQYF
>.|TRBD1|TRBV10-1|TRBJ2-7
TGCGCCAGCAGTTTCGGGACAGGGGATCGCGAGCAGTACTTC
CASSFGTGDREQYF
>.|TRBD1|TRBV28|TRBJ1-5
TGTGCCAGCAATGGGGCCGGGACAGGGGACCAGCCCCAGCATTTT
CASNGAGTGDQPQHF
>.|TRBD1|TRBV7-9|TRBJ1-1
TGTGCCAGCAGCCAGACAGGGCGGAGCACTGAAGCTTTCTTT
CASSQTGRSTEAFF
>.|.|TRBV18|TRBJ2-3
TGTGCCAGCTCTAATACCCGGCAGGCGGGAGATACGCAGTATTTT
CASSNTRQAGDTQYF
>.|TRBD1|TRBV5-1|TRBJ1-2
TGCGCCAGCAGAAGAACCCCGGGACAGGGGGACTATGGCTACACCTTC
CASRRTPGQGDYGYTF
>.|.|TRBV19|TRBJ2-2
TGTGCCAGCCACCAGAGGGAGGTGGACACCGGGGAGCTGTTTTTT
CASHQREVDTGELFF
>.|.|TRBV6-5|TRBJ1-5
TGTGCCAGCAGGCAAGGGGGTGGTCGCAATCAGCCCCAGCATTTT
CASRQGGGRNQPQHF
>.|.|TRBV5-1|TRBJ2-7
TGCGCCAGCAGCTTGGACAGGGAAGACTACGAGCAGTACTTC
CASSLDREDYEQYF
>few|.|TRBV5-6|TRBJ1-5
TGTGCCAGCAGCGACAGAAATCAGCCCCAGCATTTT
CASSDRNQPQHF
>.|.|TRBV5-1|TRBJ2-5
TGCGCCAGCAGCTTGGCAGTCCAAGAGACCCAGTACTTC
CASSLAVQETQYF
>few|.|TRBV5-8|TRBJ1-2
TGTGCCAGCAGCTTACGTTTCCGGACAGATGGCTACACCTTC
CASSLRFRTDGYTF
>.|.|TRBV18|TRBJ1-1
TGTGCCAGCTCACCACCCGACAGGATAACTTTCTTT
CASSPPDRITFF
>.|.|TRBV7-9|TRBJ1-2
TGTGCCAGCAGCCTCGACACCCAGCGGGGTGGGGGCTACACCTTC
CASSLDTQRGGGYTF
>.|TRBD1|TRBV29-1|TRBJ1-3
TGCAGCGTCCGGGACAGTGGAAACACCATATATTTT
CSVRDSGNTIYF
>.|TRBD2|TRBV19|TRBJ2-1
TGTGCCAGTAGTAACGGGAGGGACTACAATGAGCAGTTCTTC
CASSNGRDYNEQFF
>.|TRBD1|TRBV28|TRBJ2-7
TGTGCCAGCAGTTTAAAGCGAGGACAGGGGGCCTCCTACGAGCAGTACTTC
CASSLKRGQGASYEQYF
>.|.|TRBV20-1|TRBJ2-7
TGCAGTGCTAGACCCGGGGGAGAGCAGTACTTC
CSARPGGEQYF
>few|.|TRBV7-2|TRBJ2-1
TGTGCCAGCAGCGTCAGCTACAATGAGCAGTTCTTC
CASSVSYNEQFF
>.|TRBD2|TRBV7-2|TRBJ2-3
TGTGCCAGCAGCCGTTATAGCGGGGGGCGCAACACAGATACGCAGTATTTT
CASSRYSGGRNTDTQYF